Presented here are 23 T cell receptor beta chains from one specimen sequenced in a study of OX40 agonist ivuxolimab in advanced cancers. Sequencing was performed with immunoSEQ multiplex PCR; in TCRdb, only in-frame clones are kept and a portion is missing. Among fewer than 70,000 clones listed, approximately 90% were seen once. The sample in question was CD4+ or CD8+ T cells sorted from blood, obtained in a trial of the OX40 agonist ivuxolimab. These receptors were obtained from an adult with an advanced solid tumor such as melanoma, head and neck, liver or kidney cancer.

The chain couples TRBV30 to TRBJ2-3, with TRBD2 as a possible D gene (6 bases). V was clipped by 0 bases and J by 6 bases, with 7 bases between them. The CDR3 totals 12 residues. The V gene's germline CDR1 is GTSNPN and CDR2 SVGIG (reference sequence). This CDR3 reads CAWSVGGDTQYF. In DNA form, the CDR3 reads TGTGCCTGGAGTGTAGGAGGGGATACGCAGTATTTT.

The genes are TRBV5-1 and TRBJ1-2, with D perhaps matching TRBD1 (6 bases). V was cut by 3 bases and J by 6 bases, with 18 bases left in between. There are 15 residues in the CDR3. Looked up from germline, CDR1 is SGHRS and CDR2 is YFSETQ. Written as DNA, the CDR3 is TGCGCCAGCAGCTCAGGGGCCACGGTTAAAGATGGCTACACCTTC. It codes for CASSSGATVKDGYTF.

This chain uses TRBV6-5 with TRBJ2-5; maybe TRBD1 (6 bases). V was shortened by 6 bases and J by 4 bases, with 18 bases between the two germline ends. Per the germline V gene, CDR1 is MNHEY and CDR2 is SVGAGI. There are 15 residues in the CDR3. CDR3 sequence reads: CASSPTLGQTETQYF. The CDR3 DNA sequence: TGTGCCAGCAGCCCTACCTTAGGACAGACAGAGACCCAGTACTTC.

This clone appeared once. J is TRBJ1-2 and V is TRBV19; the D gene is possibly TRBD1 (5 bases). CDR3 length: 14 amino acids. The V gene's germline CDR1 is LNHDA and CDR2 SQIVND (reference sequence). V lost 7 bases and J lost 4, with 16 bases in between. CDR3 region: CASKKPGRAYGYTF. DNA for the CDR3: TGTGCCAGTAAAAAACCGGGACGAGCCTATGGCTACACCTTC.

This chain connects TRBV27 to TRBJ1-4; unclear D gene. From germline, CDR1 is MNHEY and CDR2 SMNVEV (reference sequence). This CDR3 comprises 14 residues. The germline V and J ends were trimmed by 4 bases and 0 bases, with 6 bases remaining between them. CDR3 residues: CASSSVATNEKLFF. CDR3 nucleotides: TGTGCCAGCAGTTCAGTAGCAACTAATGAAAAACTGTTTTTT.

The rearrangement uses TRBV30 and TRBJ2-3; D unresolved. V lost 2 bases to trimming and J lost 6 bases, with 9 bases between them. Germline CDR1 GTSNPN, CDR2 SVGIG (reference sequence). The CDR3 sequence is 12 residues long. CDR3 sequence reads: CAWSPPRDTQYF. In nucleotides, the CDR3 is TGTGCCTGGAGTCCGCCCCGTGATACGCAGTATTTT.

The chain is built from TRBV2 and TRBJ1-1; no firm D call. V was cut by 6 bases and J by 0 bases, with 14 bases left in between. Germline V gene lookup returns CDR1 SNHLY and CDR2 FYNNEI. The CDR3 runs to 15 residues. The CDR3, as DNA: TGTGCCAGCAGAATACAAATATCAATGAACACTGAAGCTTTCTTT. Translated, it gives CASRIQISMNTEAFF. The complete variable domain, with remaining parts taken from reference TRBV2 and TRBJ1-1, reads EPEVTQTPSHQVTQMGQEVILRCVPISNHLYFYWYRQILGQKVEFLVSFYNNEISEKSEIFDDQFSVERPDGSNFTLKIRSTKLEDSAMYFCASRIQISMNTEAFFGQGTRLTVV.

The DNA of the CDR3 is TGTGCCAGCAGCAGGACTAGCGGGGGGGCGCGGACTAGCACAGATACGCAGTATTTT. Protein product: CASSRTSGGARTSTDTQYF. The chain is built from TRBV7-2 and TRBJ2-3, with 15 bases matching TRBD2. CDR1 is SGHTA, CDR2 FQGNSA, per germline. There are 19 residues in the CDR3. V was pared by 5 bases and J by 0 bases, with 9 bases of the junction left unmatched.

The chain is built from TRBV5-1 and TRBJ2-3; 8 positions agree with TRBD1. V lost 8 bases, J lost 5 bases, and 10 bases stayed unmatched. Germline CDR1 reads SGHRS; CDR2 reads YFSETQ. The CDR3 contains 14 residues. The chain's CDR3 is CASQGQGELDTQYF. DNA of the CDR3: TGCGCCAGTCAAGGACAGGGAGAATTAGATACGCAGTATTTT.

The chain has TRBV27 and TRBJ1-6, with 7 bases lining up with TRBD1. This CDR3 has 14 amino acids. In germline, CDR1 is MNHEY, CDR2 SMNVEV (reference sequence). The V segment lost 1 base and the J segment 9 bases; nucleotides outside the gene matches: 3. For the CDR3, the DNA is TGTGCCAGCAGTTTATGGGACAGCCGTTCACCCCTCCACTTT. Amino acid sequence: CASSLWDSRSPLHF.

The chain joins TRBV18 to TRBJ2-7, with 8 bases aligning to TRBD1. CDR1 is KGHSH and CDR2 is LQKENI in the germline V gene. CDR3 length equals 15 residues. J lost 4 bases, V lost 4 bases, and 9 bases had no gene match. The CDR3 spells CASSLGQGVGYEQYF. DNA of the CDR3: TGTGCCAGCTCACTAGGACAGGGAGTAGGGTACGAGCAGTACTTC.

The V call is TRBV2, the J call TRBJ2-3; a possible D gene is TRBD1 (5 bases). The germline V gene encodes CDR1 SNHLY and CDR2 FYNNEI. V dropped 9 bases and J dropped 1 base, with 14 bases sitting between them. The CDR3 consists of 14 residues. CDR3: CASKQEWGTDTQYF. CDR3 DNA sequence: TGTGCCAGTAAACAGGAGTGGGGCACAGATACGCAGTATTTT.

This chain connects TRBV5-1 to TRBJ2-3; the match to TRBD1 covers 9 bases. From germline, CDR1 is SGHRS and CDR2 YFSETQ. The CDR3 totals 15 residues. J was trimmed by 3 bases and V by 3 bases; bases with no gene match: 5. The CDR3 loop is CASSSGQGTTDTQYF. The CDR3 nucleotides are TGCGCCAGCAGCTCCGGACAGGGGACAACAGATACGCAGTATTTT.

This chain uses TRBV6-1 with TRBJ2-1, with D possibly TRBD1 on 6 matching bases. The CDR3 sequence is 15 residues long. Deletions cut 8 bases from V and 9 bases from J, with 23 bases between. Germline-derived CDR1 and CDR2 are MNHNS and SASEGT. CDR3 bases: TGTGCCAGCTGGTCGGTGGGGGACATCCTTGTTGAGCAGTTCTTC. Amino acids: CASWSVGDILVEQFF.

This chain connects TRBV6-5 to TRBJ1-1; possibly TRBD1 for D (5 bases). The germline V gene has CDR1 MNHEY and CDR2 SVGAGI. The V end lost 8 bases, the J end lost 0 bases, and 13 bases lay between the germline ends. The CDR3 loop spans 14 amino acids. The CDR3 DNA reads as TGTGCCAGCCGCCCGGGGCGGATGAACACTGAAGCTTTCTTT. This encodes CASRPGRMNTEAFF.

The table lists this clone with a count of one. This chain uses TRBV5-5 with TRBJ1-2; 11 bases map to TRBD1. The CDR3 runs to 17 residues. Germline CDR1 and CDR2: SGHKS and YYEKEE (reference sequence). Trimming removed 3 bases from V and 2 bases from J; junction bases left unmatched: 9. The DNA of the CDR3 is TGTGCCAGCAGCTATTCCGGGACAGGGGGAGACAACTATGGCTACACCTTC. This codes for CASSYSGTGGDNYGYTF.

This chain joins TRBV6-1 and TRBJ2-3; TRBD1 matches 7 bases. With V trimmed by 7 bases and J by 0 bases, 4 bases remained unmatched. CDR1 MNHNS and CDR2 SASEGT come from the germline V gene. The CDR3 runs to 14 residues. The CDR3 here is CASTRQGSTDTQYF. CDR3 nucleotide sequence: TGTGCCAGCACTCGACAGGGAAGCACAGATACGCAGTATTTT.

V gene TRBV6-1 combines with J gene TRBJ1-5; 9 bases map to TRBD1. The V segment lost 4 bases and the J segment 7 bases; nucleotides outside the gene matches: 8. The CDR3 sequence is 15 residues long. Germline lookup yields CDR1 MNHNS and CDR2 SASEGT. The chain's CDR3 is CASSGGQGGGQPQHF. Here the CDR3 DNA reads TGTGCCAGCAGTGGGGGACAGGGAGGGGGACAGCCCCAGCATTTT.

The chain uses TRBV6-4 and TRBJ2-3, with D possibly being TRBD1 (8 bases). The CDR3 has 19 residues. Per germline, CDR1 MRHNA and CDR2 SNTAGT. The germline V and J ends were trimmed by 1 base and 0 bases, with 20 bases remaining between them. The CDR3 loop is CASSDFEPDREGSTDTQYF. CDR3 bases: TGTGCCAGCAGTGACTTCGAGCCGGACAGGGAGGGGAGCACAGATACGCAGTATTTT.

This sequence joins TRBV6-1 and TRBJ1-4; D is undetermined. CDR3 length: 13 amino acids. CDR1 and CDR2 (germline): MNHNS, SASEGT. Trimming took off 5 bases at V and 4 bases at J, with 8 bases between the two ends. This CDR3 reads CASSRHRNEKLFF. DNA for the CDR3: TGTGCCAGCAGTCGACACCGTAATGAAAAACTGTTTTTT.

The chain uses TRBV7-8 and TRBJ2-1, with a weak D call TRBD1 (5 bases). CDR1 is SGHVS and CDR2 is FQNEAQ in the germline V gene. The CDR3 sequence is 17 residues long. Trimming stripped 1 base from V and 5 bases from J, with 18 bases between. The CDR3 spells CASSLGPPTAGNNEQFF. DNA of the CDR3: TGTGCCAGCAGCTTAGGCCCCCCAACGGCAGGGAACAATGAGCAGTTCTTC.

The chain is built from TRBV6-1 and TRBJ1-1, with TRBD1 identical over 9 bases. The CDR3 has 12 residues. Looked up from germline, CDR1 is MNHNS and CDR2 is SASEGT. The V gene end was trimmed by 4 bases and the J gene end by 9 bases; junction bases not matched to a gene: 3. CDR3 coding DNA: TGTGCCAGCAGTGGGACAGGGGCTAAAGCTTTCTTT. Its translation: CASSGTGAKAFF.

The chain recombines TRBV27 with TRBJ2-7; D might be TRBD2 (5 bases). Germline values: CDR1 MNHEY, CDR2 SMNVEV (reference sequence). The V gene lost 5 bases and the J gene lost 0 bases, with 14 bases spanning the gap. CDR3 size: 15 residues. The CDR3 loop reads CASSRGAAHSYEQYF. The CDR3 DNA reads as TGTGCCAGCAGTCGGGGAGCGGCGCACTCCTACGAGCAGTACTTC.